A selection of T cell receptor beta chains follows, all from one sample in a study of shared clonotypes between healthy human individuals. The table came from immunoSEQ multiplex PCR; TCRdb's copy has only in-frame clones and leaves some out. The sample lists fewer than 3 million clones; roughly 92% were seen once. Input material: naive CD4+ T cells from PBMCs. The receptors stem from a man between 18 and 29 years old in good health. Some clones in this sample may be carry-over from other donors' samples. Each CDR3 is given with its conserved first and last residue. A D gene is named only where the DNA matches it firmly. The size entry is marked missing in some rows and otherwise reads once, few, many or a size class.

clone_size j_call v_call d_call cdr3_aa cdr3_nt
once TRBJ2-6 TRBV27 NA CASTLTPTLNPRANVLTF TGTGCCAGCACCCTTACCCCGACACTTAACCCGCGGGCCAACGTCCTGACTTTC
NA TRBJ2-1 TRBV4-3 TRBD1 CASSQGDRDSNEQFF TGCGCCAGCAGCCAAGGGGACAGAGATAGCAATGAGCAGTTCTTC
NA TRBJ1-5 TRBV30 NA CAWRGAGPTNQPQHF TGTGCCTGGAGAGGGGCAGGCCCCACCAATCAGCCCCAGCATTTT
NA TRBJ1-1 TRBV18 NA CASSPGVKTEAFF TGTGCCAGCTCCCCGGGGGTGAAAACTGAAGCTTTCTTT
NA TRBJ2-7 TRBV5-1 TRBD1 CASSLVGRQGWDEQYF TGCGCCAGCAGCTTGGTGGGCCGACAGGGTTGGGACGAGCAGTACTTC
NA TRBJ2-7 TRBV4-1 NA CASSQPLDRSYEQYF TGCGCCAGCAGCCAACCATTGGACCGTTCCTACGAGCAGTACTTC
NA TRBJ2-5 TRBV28 TRBD1 CASSLGGQGGETQYF TGTGCCAGCAGTTTGGGAGGACAGGGCGGGGAGACCCAGTACTTC
NA TRBJ1-2 TRBV11-2 NA CASSFRTDNYGYTF TGTGCCAGCAGCTTCAGGACAGATAACTATGGCTACACCTTC
NA TRBJ1-2 TRBV28 NA CASSSSHFDGYTF TGTGCCAGCAGTTCCTCACATTTTGACGGCTACACCTTC
NA TRBJ1-2 TRBV6-6 TRBD1 CASTWTGSRGVYGYTF TGTGCCAGCACCTGGACCGGATCCAGGGGGGTCTATGGCTACACCTTC
NA TRBJ1-1 TRBV7-9 NA CASTSGGFGWDTEAFF TGTGCCAGCACTTCAGGTGGGTTTGGGTGGGACACTGAAGCTTTCTTT
NA TRBJ1-2 TRBV5-4 TRBD1 CASRRTGRGYGYTF TGTGCCAGCAGGCGGACAGGGAGGGGATATGGCTACACCTTC
NA TRBJ2-7 TRBV5-8 NA CASSSRTEQYF TGTGCCAGCAGCTCTAGGACAGAGCAGTACTTC
NA TRBJ1-2 TRBV21-1 NA CASTSPQGTYSNYGYTF TGTGCCAGCACATCCCCTCAGGGGACATACTCTAACTATGGCTACACCTTC
NA TRBJ2-7 TRBV7-8 NA CASSLLGPEHF TGTGCCAGCAGCTTACTCGGCCCTGAGCACTTC
once TRBJ2-1 TRBV18 NA CASSPRLVGQFF TGTGCCAGCTCACCTAGACTAGTCGGGCAGTTCTTC
NA TRBJ1-3 TRBV5-1 NA CASSFLDMQNTIYF TGCGCCAGCAGCTTCCTAGATATGCAAAACACCATATATTTT
NA TRBJ1-4 TRBV9 NA CASSVAAGPGVARTNEKLFF TGTGCCAGCAGCGTAGCGGCGGGGCCAGGGGTAGCGAGGACTAATGAAAAACTGTTTTTT
NA TRBJ2-7 TRBV10-3 NA CAISESGSLYEQYF TGTGCCATCAGTGAGTCAGGCAGTCTCTACGAGCAGTACTTC